The subject of this entry is one T cell receptor beta chain. Its target is not known. Germline CDR1 is MNHEY and CDR2 is SVGEGT. The CDR3 contains 16 residues. The V segment lost 5 bases and the J segment 3 bases; nucleotides outside the gene matches: 9. This record comes from a study of response to subunit inactivated influenza vaccine. Study-level points and caveats: T cells newly recruited by each seasonal influenza vaccination are few, the authors suggested.

TCRdb itself ran the RT-PCR reads through MiXCR, one entry per CDR3 protein. The data show hundreds of thousands of distinct CDR3 sequences, with 16% seen just once and around 3% held by the top ten. The sequence derives from a man aged 50 to 69 who received an inactivated influenza vaccine. The genes are TRBV6-2 or TRBV6-3 and TRBJ1-5; 8 bases are shared with TRBD1. The sample here was CD4+ T cells sorted from PBMCs, taken about 24 months after vaccination. CDR3 region: CASSPRGQGSNQPQHF. In nucleotides, the CDR3 is TGTGCCAGCAGTCCCCGTGGACAGGGTTCCAATCAGCCCCAGCATTTT.